Following are 27 T cell receptor beta chains from one sample sequenced in a study of blood T cell repertoires in COVID-19. TCRdb's copy holds only in-frame clones and misses some; the assay was immunoSEQ multiplex PCR. This sample has 50,000 to 55,000 clones, with 85% to 90% found just once. Sequencing used peripheral blood. The receptors originated from a man in his 60s with active COVID-19.

V usage is TRBV19 and J usage is TRBJ1-1, with 8 bases matching TRBD1. This CDR3 spans 17 amino acids. V lost 3 bases and J lost 0; bases outside the gene matches: 9. Germline assignment: CDR1 LNHDA and CDR2 SQIVND (reference sequence). The CDR3 bases are TGTGCCAGTAGTATGTGGCAGGGGGCCATCATGAACACTGAAGCTTTCTTT. Amino acid sequence: CASSMWQGAIMNTEAFF.

V is TRBV7-9 and J is TRBJ1-6, with D perhaps TRBD1 (5 bases). CDR1 and CDR2 (germline): SEHNR, FQNEAQ (reference sequence). With 2 bases removed from V and 9 bases from J, the gap between germline ends came to 11 bases. This CDR3 is 14 amino acids long. The CDR3 region has the DNA TGTGCCAGCAGCTTAAGGTCCGACAGTTCACCCCTCCACTTT. Its protein product is CASSLRSDSSPLHF.

V is TRBV6-2 or TRBV6-3 and J is TRBJ2-5; D possibly corresponds to TRBD1 (5 bases). The CDR3 has 11 amino acids. Germline CDR1 reads MNHEY; CDR2 reads SVGEGT. Trimming took 5 bases from V and 5 from J, leaving 6 bases between them. The DNA for the CDR3 is TGTGCCAGCAGTAAGGGGGAGACCCAGTACTTC. This codes for CASSKGETQYF.

This clone was detected once. The V call is TRBV7-2, the J call TRBJ2-3; 9 bases line up with TRBD1. The CDR3 consists of 18 residues. Germline values: CDR1 SGHTA, CDR2 FQGNSA. V lost 1 base to trimming and J lost 2 bases; unmatched junction nucleotides: 10. Here the CDR3 DNA reads TGTGCCAGCAGCTTAGGCGACAGGGGGAGCACCACCACAGATACGCAGTATTTT. This sequence encodes CASSLGDRGSTTTDTQYF.

The chain uses TRBV6-2 or TRBV6-3 and TRBJ2-7; 9 positions agree with TRBD2. After removal of 7 bases from V and 0 bases from J, the junction contained 7 bases not matched to a gene. The CDR3 sequence is 15 residues long. Germline CDR1 and CDR2: MNHEY and SVGEGT. This chain's CDR3 is CASTPSGISSYEQYF. CDR3 coding DNA: TGTGCCAGCACCCCTAGCGGGATTTCCTCCTACGAGCAGTACTTC.

The CDR3 region has the DNA TGTGCCAGTAGCCGCCAAGCAGGGCTAGCGGGCTCCTACAATGAGCAGTTCTTC. Its protein product is CASSRQAGLAGSYNEQFF. This chain links TRBV19 with TRBJ2-1; the match to TRBD2 covers 8 bases. CDR1 is LNHDA, CDR2 SQIVND, per germline (reference sequence). The trim removed 6 bases at V and 0 bases at J, leaving 13 bases unmatched. The CDR3 is 18 residues long. Full variable domain (remainder filled in from reference TRBV19 and TRBJ2-1): DGGITQSPKYLFRKEGQNVTLSCEQNLNHDAMYWYRQDPGQGLRLIYYSQIVNDFQKGDIAEGYSVSREKKESFPLTVTSAQKNPTAFYLCASSRQAGLAGSYNEQFFGPGTRLTVL.

About this clone itself: The identical CDR3 is also encoded by other nucleotide sequences in the sample. The V and J genes are TRBV5-1 and TRBJ2-7; 8 bases align to TRBD1. V trimming: 4 bases; J trimming: 5 bases; junction bases outside the gene matches: 11. This CDR3 is 15 amino acids long. CDR1 and CDR2 (germline): SGHRS, YFSETQ. The CDR3 DNA sequence: TGCGCCAGCAGCAGCCACGGGACAGGAGGCGACGAGCAGTACTTC. Protein sequence: CASSSHGTGGDEQYF.

J is TRBJ2-3 and V is TRBV27; 12 bases are shared with TRBD1. The CDR3 spans 21 residues. Germline CDR1 and CDR2: MNHEY and SMNVEV (reference sequence). Unmatched junction bases numbered 21, after V lost 2 bases and J lost 6 bases. CDR3 loop: CASSLRRGGTGTGGPRDTQYF. The CDR3 nucleotides are TGTGCCAGCAGTTTACGGAGGGGGGGCACCGGGACAGGGGGCCCTAGGGATACGCAGTATTTT.

V and J are TRBV5-1 and TRBJ2-1, with D tentatively TRBD1 (5 bases). Looked up from germline, CDR1 is SGHRS and CDR2 is YFSETQ. V was shortened by 1 base and J by 7 bases, with 24 bases between the two germline ends. CDR3 length equals 18 residues. The CDR3 is CASSLRFSGRAGYNEQFF. CDR3 DNA: TGCGCCAGCAGCTTGAGATTCTCGGGTCGGGCAGGGTATAATGAGCAGTTCTTC.

The rearrangement joins TRBV18 to TRBJ1-2, with 7 bases identical to TRBD1. CDR3 length equals 14 residues. Per the germline V gene, CDR1 is KGHSH and CDR2 is LQKENI. Trimming took 4 bases from V and 4 from J; bases not matched to a gene: 6. CDR3 in DNA: TGTGCCAGCTCACGGGAGACAGGGACCTATGGCTACACCTTC. Residues: CASSRETGTYGYTF.

This chain links TRBV7-2 with TRBJ2-7, with 8 bases identical to TRBD2. V gave up 5 bases and J gave up 6 bases; unmatched junction bases: 6. CDR1 and CDR2 (germline): SGHTA, FQGNSA. The CDR3 sequence is 13 residues long. The CDR3 bases are TGTGCCAGCAGCCCCAATAGCGGGATCGAGCAGTACTTC. Translating gives CASSPNSGIEQYF.

This chain links TRBV10-3 with TRBJ2-7; possibly TRBD1 for D (6 bases). V lost 0 bases to trimming and J lost 5 bases, with 14 bases between them. The CDR3 runs to 15 residues. Germline V CDR1 and CDR2: ENHRY, SYGVKD. CDR3 DNA: TGTGCCATCAGTGAGTCCAGGGGACCCCGCCACGAGCAGTACTTC. This encodes CAISESRGPRHEQYF.

The chain has TRBV5-4 and TRBJ2-3, with a possible D match to TRBD1 (6 bases). Trimming left V 5 bases short and J 0 bases short, with 16 bases between. CDR1 SGHNT and CDR2 YYREEE come from the germline V gene (reference sequence). The CDR3 loop spans 16 amino acids. CDR3 in amino acids: CASRPGQSSSTDTQYF. CDR3 nucleotide sequence: TGTGCCAGCAGACCGGGACAATCATCTAGCACAGATACGCAGTATTTT.

In its sample, this clone was seen once. The CDR3 coding sequence is TGTGCCAGCAGCTTGAGCGACAGGGACTACGAGCAGTACTTC. It is translated as CASSLSDRDYEQYF. The chain has TRBV5-5 and TRBJ2-7, with 7 nucleotides matching TRBD1. This CDR3 contains 14 residues. The V segment lost 1 base and the J segment 3 bases; nucleotides outside the gene matches: 4. Germline V gene data show CDR1 as SGHKS and CDR2 as YYEKEE (reference sequence).

The chain couples TRBV7-3 to TRBJ2-1, with D perhaps TRBD1 (6 bases). The CDR3 has 14 amino acids. Germline V lookup: CDR1 SGHTA, CDR2 FQGTGA. The V end was cut by 5 bases, the J end by 4 bases, with 12 bases between. The CDR3 nucleotides are TGTGCCAGCAGCCCCGGGACATCTTACAATGAGCAGTTCTTC. The encoded protein is CASSPGTSYNEQFF.

This clone was picked up a small number of times. This chain links TRBV6-1 with TRBJ2-2, with TRBD2 matching over 8 bases. CDR3 size: 16 residues. CDR1 MNHNS and CDR2 SASEGT come from the germline V gene. Trimming took 3 bases from V and 5 from J; bases not matched to a gene: 8. DNA for the CDR3: TGTGCCAGCAGTGATTTAAGCGGGAGAGGAACCGGGGAGCTGTTTTTT. Translated: CASSDLSGRGTGELFF.

V gene TRBV3-1 (or the pseudogene TRBV3-2) combines with J gene TRBJ1-4; D unresolved. The CDR3 loop spans 16 amino acids. CDR1 and CDR2 (germline): LGHDT, YNNKEL (reference sequence). V dropped 0 bases and J dropped 7 bases, with 15 bases sitting between them. The CDR3 nucleotides read TGTGCCAGCAGCCAAGAGGGGAGCTCCTCGTTTGAAAAACTGTTTTTT. This codes for CASSQEGSSSFEKLFF.

The chain combines TRBV29-1 with TRBJ1-2; D not certain. Germline V gene data show CDR1 as SQVTM and CDR2 as ANQGSEA. This CDR3 is built from 12 residues. Trimming stripped 5 bases from V and 5 bases from J, with 12 bases between. This chain's CDR3 is CSVFRGIYGYTF. CDR3 DNA: TGCAGCGTTTTTAGAGGTATATATGGCTACACCTTC.

The sample holds a few counts of this clone. V is TRBV11-2 and J is TRBJ2-7; tentative D call: TRBD2 (6 bases). The CDR3 has 14 amino acids. Trimming cost V 0 bases and J 7 bases, with 13 bases left between them. Germline values: CDR1 SGHAT, CDR2 FQNNGV. The CDR3 DNA reads TGTGCCAGCAGCTTAGAAGCGGGTCCGCAGGAGCAGTACTTC. It yields the protein CASSLEAGPQEQYF.

The J gene is TRBJ2-2, the V gene TRBV27; TRBD2 aligns across 10 bases. Germline V gene lookup returns CDR1 MNHEY and CDR2 SMNVEV (reference sequence). Unmatched junction bases numbered 7, after V lost 5 bases and J lost 4 bases. The CDR3 is 16 amino acids. The DNA of the CDR3 is TGTGCCAGCAGTCTGCTAGCGGGAGTTAGCACCGGGGAGCTGTTTTTT. Amino acids: CASSLLAGVSTGELFF.

CDR3 nucleotide sequence: TGTGCCAGCACCGGGGGTTGGGGGCGCCTCAATGAGCAGTTCTTC. This encodes CASTGGWGRLNEQFF. The chain has TRBV7-9 and TRBJ2-1; D may match TRBD1 or TRBD2 (6 bases each). This CDR3 has 15 residues. The V gene lost 7 bases and the J gene lost 6 bases, with 19 bases spanning the gap. Germline V gene lookup returns CDR1 SEHNR and CDR2 FQNEAQ (reference sequence).

The genes are TRBV6-6 and TRBJ2-1; 9 nucleotides match TRBD1. J lost 7 bases, V lost 2 bases, and 9 bases had no gene match. Germline V CDR1 and CDR2: MNHNY, SVGAGI (reference sequence). The CDR3 sequence is 16 residues long. CDR3: CASSYGSGQGRNEQFF. The CDR3 DNA reads as TGTGCCAGCAGTTACGGATCGGGACAGGGTCGGAATGAGCAGTTCTTC.

This chain links TRBV5-1 with TRBJ1-6; TRBD1 aligns across 7 bases. With V trimmed by 1 base and J by 10 bases, 11 bases remained unmatched. CDR3 length equals 16 residues. From germline, CDR1 is SGHRS and CDR2 YFSETQ. The CDR3 nucleotides read TGCGCCAGCAGCTTGCAGGGGGGACCGGGGAGATCACCCCTCCACTTT. Translating gives CASSLQGGPGRSPLHF.

The rearrangement links TRBV6-5 to TRBJ2-7; TRBD1 agrees at 7 bases. Germline V lookup: CDR1 MNHEY, CDR2 SVGAGI. V shed 8 bases, J shed 3 bases, and the junction held 4 bases outside the gene matches. This CDR3 region has 12 residues. The CDR3 sequence is CASWRQGYEQYF. CDR3 coding DNA: TGTGCCAGCTGGAGACAGGGCTACGAGCAGTACTTC.

The rearrangement joins TRBV29-1 to TRBJ2-1, with 9 bases fitting TRBD2. Germline V gene data show CDR1 as SQVTM and CDR2 as ANQGSEA. The CDR3 consists of 17 residues. With V trimmed by 4 bases and J by 9 bases, 19 bases remained unmatched. The CDR3 DNA is TGCAGCGTTGTAGGTAACATAGCGGGAGTCAGTGTCGGTGAGCAGTTCTTC. Translating it yields CSVVGNIAGVSVGEQFF.

The chain combines TRBV30 with TRBJ1-5, with TRBD1 identical over 9 bases. This CDR3 comprises 13 residues. Per the germline V gene, CDR1 is GTSNPN and CDR2 is SVGIG (reference sequence). V lost 1 base, J lost 6 bases, and 1 base stayed unmatched. The CDR3: CAWSGQGGQPQHF. The DNA of the CDR3 is TGTGCCTGGAGTGGACAGGGGGGTCAGCCCCAGCATTTT.

The chain links TRBV7-9 to TRBJ1-2; 11 bases are shared with TRBD1. CDR1 is SEHNR, CDR2 FQNEAQ, per germline (reference sequence). V dropped 3 bases and J dropped 4; count of bases not matched to a gene: 1. The CDR3 is made up of 14 amino acids. The CDR3 DNA reads TGTGCCAGCAGCTTGGGACAGGGGGGCTATGGCTACACCTTC. Translating it yields CASSLGQGGYGYTF.